This entry concerns a single T cell receptor beta chain. The data were taken from a study of shared T cell receptors in the human thymus. The CDR3 has 18 amino acids. Germline assignment: CDR1 SGHTA and CDR2 FQGNSA. V trimming: 2 bases; J trimming: 9 bases; junction bases outside the gene matches: 10. TCRdb's copy holds only in-frame clones and misses some; the assay was immunoSEQ multiplex PCR. The sample has 540,000 or so clones; around 78% are singletons. This same sample was also part of a study on human thymus T cells.

This chain links TRBV7-2 with TRBJ2-1, with 16 bases aligning to TRBD2. The TCR comes from a boy in the first two years of life with a congenital heart defect. The sequencing sample was made of thymocytes. CDR3 in amino acids: CASSLRGGLAGGPGEQFF. As DNA, the CDR3 is TGTGCCAGCAGCTTACGGGGGGGACTAGCGGGAGGGCCCGGTGAGCAGTTCTTC.